This T cell receptor beta chain was captured in a study of T cells after yellow fever vaccination. Trimming took off 1 base at V and 5 bases at J, with 6 bases between the two ends. Germline V gene lookup returns CDR1 LNHNV and CDR2 YYDKDF (reference sequence). The CDR3 runs 13 residues. UMIs and a universal primer site were added when TCR cDNA was made by 5'RACE template switching. TCRdb passed the 5' RACE reads through MiXCR, listing each CDR3 protein once. The sample has over 65,000 distinct CDR3 sequences, 13% seen once. V is TRBV15 and J is TRBJ2-1, with D unclear. This sequence was found in a man aged 18 to 29 who received the YFV17D yellow fever vaccine. The sequenced sample was CD8+ T cells not binding an NS4B(214-222) dextramer, sorted from PBMCs, obtained more than 20 days after the first yellow fever vaccination. CDR3 bases: TGTGCCACCAGCAGAGTACGGCACAATGAGCAGTTCTTC. Its protein product is CATSRVRHNEQFF.